The present TCR beta chain was sequenced within a study of cytomegalovirus exposure and HLA in healthy donors. Notes on the study in general: Rare TCR sequences predominated, though certain public TCRs were found in many donors. For most TCR beta V segments, an earlier analysis put the productive rate at about 87% or about 30% of the time. Per published reports, the classifier diagnosed cytomegalovirus status with high specificity and sensitivity. The study put some 160 TCR beta chains on its list as cytomegalovirus-associated.

Trimming removed 5 bases at V and 6 bases at J, with 13 bases between. This CDR3 contains 13 residues. The germline CDR1 and CDR2 sequences are SEHNR and FQNEAQ (reference sequence). PCR involved 60 Vbeta and 13 Jbeta primers. Here immunoSEQ multiplex PCR was the method, and the copy in TCRdb shows in-frame clones only, minus some. In the table there are about 120,000 clones, around 80% of which are singletons. Concerning this clone itself: Its antigen is still unknown.

This receptor was taken from a female donor in good health and CMV-seropositive. The chain links TRBV7-9 to TRBJ1-1, with D possibly matching TRBD1 (5 bases). Material for sequencing was PBMCs. The CDR3 loop is CASSLREVAEAFF. CDR3 DNA: TGTGCCAGCAGCCTCAGGGAGGTTGCTGAAGCTTTCTTT.